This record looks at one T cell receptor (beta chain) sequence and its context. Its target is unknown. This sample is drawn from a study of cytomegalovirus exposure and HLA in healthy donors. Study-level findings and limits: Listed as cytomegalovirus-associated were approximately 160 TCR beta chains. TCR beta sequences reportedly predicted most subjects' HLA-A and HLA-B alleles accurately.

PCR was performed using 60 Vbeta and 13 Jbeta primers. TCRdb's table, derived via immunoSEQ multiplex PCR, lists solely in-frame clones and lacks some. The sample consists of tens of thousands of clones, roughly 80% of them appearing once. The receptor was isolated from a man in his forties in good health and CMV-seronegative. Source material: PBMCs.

CDR3 in DNA: TGCGCCAGCAGCTCTCCGGGACAGGGTCTTGGCTACACCTTC. Its translation: CASSSPGQGLGYTF. The rearrangement links TRBV5-1 to TRBJ1-2; 9 nucleotides line up with TRBD1. CDR3 length equals 14 residues. Germline V gene lookup returns CDR1 SGHRS and CDR2 YFSETQ. V shed 3 bases, J shed 7 bases, and the junction held 7 bases outside the gene matches.